The 22 T cell receptor beta chains reported below all come from one sample, sequenced in a study of T cells after yellow fever vaccination. TCRdb processed the 5' RACE reads anew with MiXCR; each CDR3 protein has one entry. The sample has 250,000 or so distinct CDR3 sequences; 3.6% are singletons. This material consisted of PBMCs, taken 15 days after the yellow fever booster vaccination. The source is a man aged 18 to 35 who received the YFV17D yellow fever vaccine.

The chain carries TRBV7-2 and TRBJ2-5; no clear D gene. V gave up 3 bases and J gave up 5 bases, with 16 bases separating them. This CDR3 region has 15 residues. Germline CDR1 is SGHTA and CDR2 is FQGNSA. The CDR3 sequence: CASSFTHSLGETQYF. The CDR3 nucleotides are TGTGCCAGCAGCTTCACTCACAGCCTGGGGGAGACCCAGTACTTC.

This clonotype occurred many times. The V gene is TRBV12-3 or TRBV12-4, the J gene TRBJ2-1, with D possibly TRBD2 on 5 matching bases. Trimming took 4 bases from V and 7 from J, leaving 11 bases between them. CDR3 length: 13 amino acids. This CDR3 reads CASSSPAANEQFF. Written as DNA, the CDR3 is TGTGCCAGCAGTTCCCCAGCGGCAAATGAGCAGTTCTTC.

This clonotype was picked up many times. This chain connects TRBV20-1 to TRBJ2-7, with 8 bases fitting TRBD1. There are 11 residues in the CDR3. The V and J ends lost 4 bases and 12 bases, in that order; junction bases with no gene match: 8. Germline V gene data show CDR1 as DFQATT and CDR2 as SNEGSKA (reference sequence). The CDR3 loop is CSAKERTGTYV. Here the CDR3 DNA reads TGCAGTGCTAAGGAGAGGACAGGGACGTACGTC.

This clonotype came up many times. The V gene is TRBV7-9, the J gene TRBJ2-3; the match to TRBD2 covers 9 bases. Germline CDR1 reads SEHNR; CDR2 reads FQNEAQ (reference sequence). The CDR3 length is 16 residues. V lost 5 bases to trimming and J lost 4 bases; unmatched junction nucleotides: 10. The CDR3 is CASSPPGAGGADTQYF. The DNA for the CDR3 is TGTGCCAGCAGCCCCCCTGGTGCGGGGGGGGCAGATACGCAGTATTTT.

This clonotype was counted ten times or more. The gene calls are TRBV12-3 or TRBV12-4 and TRBJ1-5, with D possibly matching TRBD1 (5 bases). The CDR3 has 15 residues. Trimming took 3 bases from V and 6 from J, leaving 15 bases between them. The CDR3 reads CASSLGDSLGQPQHF. The CDR3 DNA sequence: TGTGCCAGCAGTTTGGGAGACAGCCTGGGTCAGCCCCAGCATTTT.

This clonotype was seen ten or more times. The chain carries TRBV4-3 and TRBJ2-3; 7 bases map to TRBD1. The CDR3 runs to 15 residues. The J segment lost 5 bases and the V segment lost 3 bases, leaving 8 bases of the junction unmatched. Germline lookup yields CDR1 LGHNA and CDR2 YSLEER. CDR3 loop: CASSQAPTGEDTQYF. The DNA of the CDR3 is TGCGCCAGCAGCCAGGCCCCCACAGGGGAAGATACGCAGTATTTT.

This clonotype was picked up many times. The chain combines TRBV7-2 with TRBJ2-1, with a possible D match to TRBD2 (6 bases). The CDR3 spans 15 residues. Trimming took off 5 bases at V and 3 bases at J, with 14 bases between the two ends. Germline V lookup: CDR1 SGHTA, CDR2 FQGNSA. The CDR3 DNA follows: TGTGCCAGCAGCCGAGGGGACTTCGGCTACAATGAGCAGTTCTTC. Amino acid sequence: CASSRGDFGYNEQFF.

J is TRBJ1-4 and V is TRBV19; possible D gene TRBD1, 6 bases. Looked up from germline, CDR1 is LNHDA and CDR2 is SQIVND (reference sequence). V was clipped by 5 bases and J by 0 bases, with 28 bases between them. This CDR3 comprises 21 residues. In DNA form, the CDR3 reads TGTGCCAGTAGTGACGTCCCCTACGGGGGCGGAAGAATGGCAACTAATGAAAAACTGTTTTTT. Translated, it gives CASSDVPYGGGRMATNEKLFF.

This clonotype was recorded at least ten times. This chain connects TRBV27 to TRBJ2-2; D is unresolved. Trimming pared 5 bases from V and 4 bases from J, leaving 8 bases between. Looked up from germline, CDR1 is MNHEY and CDR2 is SMNVEV (reference sequence). This CDR3 spans 13 amino acids. This CDR3 reads CASSIKVTGELFF. CDR3 DNA sequence: TGTGCCAGCAGTATCAAGGTCACCGGGGAGCTGTTTTTT.

This clonotype is a singleton in its sample. With a much larger clone just one base away, this may be a read error. The chain couples TRBV28 to TRBJ2-1; D unresolved. The V gene's germline CDR1 is MDHEN and CDR2 SYDVKM. The CDR3 runs 14 residues. Here the CDR3 reads CACSLEMANAEQFF. The CDR3 coding sequence is TGTGCCTGCAGTTTAGAAATGGCAAATGCTGAGCAGTTCTTC.

This clonotype was seen a few times. V gene TRBV10-3 combines with J gene TRBJ2-3; 9 nucleotides match TRBD2. The CDR3 loop spans 13 amino acids. The J segment lost 5 bases and the V segment lost 7 bases, leaving 4 bases of the junction unmatched. Looked up from germline, CDR1 is ENHRY and CDR2 is SYGVKD. The CDR3, as DNA: TGTGCCATCACGGCTAGCGGGGTAGATACGCAGTATTTT. Translating gives CAITASGVDTQYF.

This clonotype was counted at least ten times. This chain uses TRBV7-2 with TRBJ2-7; no clear D. CDR1 is SGHTA, CDR2 FQGNSA, per germline. Trimming stripped 3 bases from V and 2 bases from J, with 8 bases between. The CDR3 length is 13 residues. The CDR3: CASSFTTAYEQYV. DNA for the CDR3: TGTGCCAGCAGCTTCACCACAGCCTACGAGCAGTACGTC.

This clonotype has at least ten counts. CDR3 DNA: TGTGCCATCAGTGGGACCTCTAATGAAAAACTGTTTTTT. This codes for CAISGTSNEKLFF. The rearrangement joins TRBV10-3 to TRBJ1-4; D is undetermined. The V and J ends lost 4 bases and 3 bases respectively, with 6 bases between them. Germline CDR1 is ENHRY and CDR2 is SYGVKD. CDR3 size: 13 residues.

This clonotype was observed at least ten times. The gene calls are TRBV5-1 and TRBJ2-5; a weak D match, TRBD2 (5 bases). This CDR3 has 17 residues. Between the trimmed V and J ends, which lost 4 bases and 0 bases, there was a span of 19 bases. The germline gives CDR1 SGHRS, CDR2 YFSETQ. The CDR3 is CASSRELGHENQETQYF. CDR3 bases: TGCGCCAGCAGCCGGGAACTAGGTCACGAGAACCAAGAGACCCAGTACTTC.

The table lists this clonotype with many counts. This chain joins TRBV14 and TRBJ2-5; weak D call: TRBD2 (5 bases). CDR1 and CDR2 (germline): SGHDN, FVKESK. V was pared by 1 base and J by 3 bases, with 24 bases between. The CDR3 runs to 19 residues. The CDR3 here is CASSQGPRRKGGGEETQYF. As DNA, the CDR3 is TGTGCCAGCAGCCAAGGACCGAGGCGTAAAGGTGGAGGAGAAGAGACCCAGTACTTC.

This clonotype was seen at least ten times. This chain links TRBV27 with TRBJ2-7; TRBD1 is a possible D gene (6 bases). The germline V and J ends were trimmed by 5 bases and 3 bases, with 14 bases remaining between them. CDR1 is MNHEY, CDR2 SMNVEV, per germline (reference sequence). CDR3 length equals 14 residues. The CDR3 region has the DNA TGTGCCAGCAGTGGGGGCCGGGGATTCTACGAGCAGTACTTC. Its translation is CASSGGRGFYEQYF.

CDR3 sequence reads: CASSRGGRETQYF. The CDR3 region has the DNA TGTGCCAGCAGCCGCGGGGGGCGAGAGACCCAGTACTTC. The chain has TRBV7-3 and TRBJ2-5; 8 bases match TRBD2. V trimming: 5 bases; J trimming: 4 bases; junction bases outside the gene matches: 3. Germline values: CDR1 SGHTA, CDR2 FQGTGA. CDR3 length: 13 amino acids.

This clonotype has at least ten counts. This rearrangement joins TRBV7-9 to TRBJ2-2; 10 bases are a match to TRBD2. The J segment lost 7 bases and the V segment lost 5 bases, leaving 10 bases of the junction unmatched. CDR3 length: 16 amino acids. Germline V CDR1 and CDR2: SEHNR, FQNEAQ (reference sequence). The CDR3 sequence is CASSPQPSGGIGELFF. CDR3 nucleotides: TGTGCCAGCAGCCCCCAGCCTAGCGGGGGAATCGGGGAGCTGTTTTTT.

The table lists this clonotype with many counts. The genes are TRBV7-9 and TRBJ2-3, with D unclear. Germline CDR1 reads SEHNR; CDR2 reads FQNEAQ (reference sequence). The CDR3 runs to 16 residues. V shed 1 base and J shed 4 bases, with 15 bases lying between them. The CDR3 region has the DNA TGTGCCAGCAGCTTAGGGGCAGCTAAGGGCGCAGATACGCAGTATTTT. Residues: CASSLGAAKGADTQYF.

The sample holds many counts of this clonotype. The CDR3 spells CASSEGRGSDTGELFF. In DNA form, the CDR3 reads TGTGCCAGCAGTGAAGGAAGGGGGTCGGACACCGGGGAGCTGTTTTTT. V usage is TRBV6-1 and J usage is TRBJ2-2; possible D gene TRBD1, 6 bases. Trimming removed 1 base from V and 3 bases from J, with 12 bases in between. The germline V gene has CDR1 MNHNS and CDR2 SASEGT. The CDR3 runs 16 residues.

This clonotype was seen ten or more times. The DNA for the CDR3 is TGCGCCAGCAGCGGTACAGTGAACACTGAAGCTTTCTTT. Protein sequence: CASSGTVNTEAFF. The chain couples TRBV5-1 to TRBJ1-1; D remains ambiguous. The length of the CDR3 is 13 residues. The germline gives CDR1 SGHRS, CDR2 YFSETQ. V lost 4 bases, J lost 0 bases, and 7 bases lay in between.

This clonotype showed up many times. The gene calls are TRBV14 and TRBJ2-2; no clear D gene. Trimming shortened V by 4 bases and J by 2 bases, and 8 bases separated the two germline ends. Germline V lookup: CDR1 SGHDN, CDR2 FVKESK. The CDR3 totals 14 residues. In nucleotides, the CDR3 is TGTGCCAGCAGCCGACTCCTAAACACCGGGGAGCTGTTTTTT. Amino acids: CASSRLLNTGELFF. The whole variable domain, filled in from reference TRBV14 and TRBJ2-2, reads EAGVTQFPSHSVIEKGQTVTLRCDPISGHDNLYWYRRVMGKEIKFLLHFVKESKQDESGMPNNRFLAERTGGTYSTLKVQPAELEDSGVYFCASSRLLNTGELFFGEGSRLTVL.